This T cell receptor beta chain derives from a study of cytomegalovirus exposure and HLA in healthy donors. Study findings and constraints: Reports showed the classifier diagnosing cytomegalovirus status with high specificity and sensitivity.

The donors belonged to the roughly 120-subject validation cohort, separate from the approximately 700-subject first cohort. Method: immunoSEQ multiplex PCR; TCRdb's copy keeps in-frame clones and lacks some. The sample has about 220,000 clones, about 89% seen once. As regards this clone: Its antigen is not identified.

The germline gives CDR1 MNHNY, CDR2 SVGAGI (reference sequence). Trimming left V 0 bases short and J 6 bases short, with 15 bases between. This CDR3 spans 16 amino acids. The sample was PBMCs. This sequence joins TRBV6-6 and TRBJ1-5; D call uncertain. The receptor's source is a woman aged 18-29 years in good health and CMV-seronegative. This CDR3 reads CASSYSMAGYGQPQHF. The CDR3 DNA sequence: TGTGCCAGCAGTTACTCGATGGCGGGGTACGGTCAGCCCCAGCATTTT.